This T cell receptor (beta chain) is from a study of T cells in Graves' hyperthyroidism and ophthalmopathy. Together with thyroid ultrasound, orbital computed tomography, serum thyroxine and TRAb, clinical symptoms were used for diagnoses. The CDR3 has 15 residues. CDR1 is KGHDR and CDR2 is SFDVKD in the germline V gene. Germline trimming cut 9 bases from V and 2 bases from J; bases unmatched to any gene: 5. Findings and limits, study-wide: Most thyroid-expanded clonotypes above 0.001 were also found in blood. With a median lead of 6.5 months before onset, the model predicted ophthalmopathy.

TCR beta CDR3 sequences were amplified from RNA transcripts. The TCR CDR3 first-round RT-PCR relied on the HTBI primer set. One entry per CDR3 protein, called by TCRdb with MiXCR from the multiplex PCR reads. This sample has 600,000 to 650,000 distinct CDR3 sequences, with more than 20% found just once. As for this clonotype: Its antigen is not identified.

The source material was blood. The receptor was isolated from a man aged 25-45 years with Graves' ophthalmopathy. The rearrangement joins TRBV24-1 to TRBJ2-1; TRBD2 matches at 11 bases. The CDR3 loop reads CATGPGLAAYNEQFF. Written as DNA, the CDR3 is TGTGCCACCGGACCGGGACTAGCGGCCTACAATGAGCAGTTCTTC.